This is a list of T cell receptor beta chains from one sample in a study of blood T cells in healthy people across ages. TCRdb used MiXCR to reprocess the 5' RACE reads, holding one entry per CDR3 protein. There are over 700,000 distinct CDR3 sequences in the sample; roughly 25% occur only once, and around 9.2% lies in the top ten. This same sample was also taken into another study, of T cells of mothers and their children.

Input material: blood. These receptor sequences come from a boy between 10 and 17 years old in good health. Each CDR3 is given with its conserved first and last residue. The D gene is left open where the match is weak. Where a row states a size, it is once, few, many or the class of an expanded clone; other rows omit it.

>-|TRBV29-1|-|12|TRBJ2-1
TGCAGCGTTGAATGGCCCCTGAATGAGCAGTTCTTC
CSVEWPLNEQFF
>-|TRBV28|-|17|TRBJ2-5
TGTGCCAGCAGTACCTTAGGCGGGGATACCAGACAAGAGACCCAGTACTTC
CASSTLGGDTRQETQYF
>-|TRBV12-3/TRBV12-4|TRBD1|16|TRBJ1-1
TGTGCCAGCAGTAGTCCCGGGACAGGGACTGACACTGAAGCTTTCTTT
CASSSPGTGTDTEAFF
>-|TRBV6-2/TRBV6-3|-|14|TRBJ1-4
TGTGCCAGCAGTTTACTACGGCAAAGCGAAAAACTGTTTTTT
CASSLLRQSEKLFF
>-|TRBV3-1|-|17|TRBJ2-1
TGTGCCAGCAGCCAGAGGATGGCGGGGGCGGTCGTTGATGAGCAGTTCTTC
CASSQRMAGAVVDEQFF
>few|TRBV5-1|-|14|TRBJ1-2
TGCGCCAGCAGCCCGGCCCTAGAGGGCTATGGCTACACCTTC
CASSPALEGYGYTF
>-|TRBV12-3/TRBV12-4|TRBD2|20|TRBJ2-7
TGTGCCAGCAGTTTTTTCAGCGGGGACGAAACAGGTGAGAAGGTCCACGAGCAGTACTTC
CASSFFSGDETGEKVHEQYF
>few|TRBV4-1|-|17|TRBJ2-5
TGCGCCAGCAGTCGACCTTTCGGAGCAGGGTTCCAAGAGACCCAGTACTTC
CASSRPFGAGFQETQYF
>-|TRBV11-2|-|15|TRBJ2-5
TGTGCCAGCAGCTTAATGGGGGGCTTGGAAGAGACCCAGTACTTC
CASSLMGGLEETQYF
>few|TRBV27|TRBD1|14|TRBJ1-2
TGTGCCAGCAGTTTATCCCAGGGGGACTATGGCTACACCTTC
CASSLSQGDYGYTF
>-|TRBV9|-|15|TRBJ2-2
TGTGCCAGCAGCGACGGGACTCCTAACACCGGGGAGCTGTTTTTT
CASSDGTPNTGELFF
>-|TRBV29-1|TRBD2|15|TRBJ2-4
TGCAGCGTGGGGGGGTGGGAGGTTGCGGAGAACATTCAGTACTTC
CSVGGWEVAENIQYF
>-|TRBV23-1|TRBD2|16|TRBJ2-5
TGCGCCAGCAGTCTATCGACTAGCGGGACTCAAGAGACCCAGTACTTC
CASSLSTSGTQETQYF
>-|TRBV10-3|-|16|TRBJ2-5
TGTGCCATCAGTGAGTCCCGTGGGAAGATCCAAGAGACCCAGTACTTC
CAISESRGKIQETQYF
>-|TRBV20-1|TRBD2|15|TRBJ2-5
TGCAGTGCTAGAGATCTAGCGGGCGGCCAAGAGACCCAGTACTTC
CSARDLAGGQETQYF
>few|TRBV7-2|-|18|TRBJ1-3
TGTGCCAGCAGCTTAGATCCCCGTGGGTACTTCTCTGGAAACACCATATATTTT
CASSLDPRGYFSGNTIYF
>-|TRBV20-1|-|16|TRBJ2-1
TGCAGTGCTAGACATATTGGGTGGGGCGCGGAGAATGAGCAGTTCTTC
CSARHIGWGAENEQFF
>few|TRBV3-1|-|16|TRBJ1-4
TGTGCCAGCAGCGCCCTAGGCGGGGGCGATAATGAAAAACTGTTTTTT
CASSALGGGDNEKLFF
>few|TRBV9|-|13|TRBJ2-7
TGTGCCAGCAGCGTAGGTAGCCCCTACGAGCAGTACTTC
CASSVGSPYEQYF
>-|TRBV7-2|-|14|TRBJ2-7
TGTGCCAGCAGCTTCAGAGGGGGGGAAAACGAGCAGTACTTC
CASSFRGGENEQYF
>-|TRBV27|TRBD1|12|TRBJ1-6
TGTGCCAGCAGAACAGGGGCCTCACCCCTCCACTTT
CASRTGASPLHF
>-|TRBV5-6|-|14|TRBJ2-7
TGTGCCAGCAGCTTTTCGACAGGTTTCTACGAGCAGTACTTC
CASSFSTGFYEQYF
>-|TRBV4-1|TRBD2|15|TRBJ2-1
TGCGCCAGCAGCCAGATTAGCGGGAGCTACAATGAGCAGTTCTTC
CASSQISGSYNEQFF
>-|TRBV7-9|TRBD1|16|TRBJ2-3
TGTGCCAGCAGCTTTGGGACAGGGGATTGGACAGATACGCAGTATTTT
CASSFGTGDWTDTQYF
>-|TRBV9|-|13|TRBJ2-3
TGTGCCAGCAGCGCCGACGGCACAGATACGCAGTATTTT
CASSADGTDTQYF
>-|TRBV11-3|-|12|TRBJ2-7
TGTGCCAGCAAAGGCTCAGGCTACGAGCAGTACTTC
CASKGSGYEQYF
>-|TRBV11-2|TRBD2|13|TRBJ2-5
TGTGCCAGCAGCTTAGGGTCTAGCGGTTGGGAGTACTTC
CASSLGSSGWEYF
>-|TRBV14|-|12|TRBJ1-4
TGTGCCAGCAGCCAAACCAGGGAAAAACTGTTTTTT
CASSQTREKLFF
>-|TRBV7-9|-|18|TRBJ2-1
TGTGCCAGCAGCACGAACTTCGAAACACGGGGCACCTACAATGAGCAGTTCTTC
CASSTNFETRGTYNEQFF
>few|TRBV13|-|13|TRBJ1-4
TGTGCCAGTAGCTCCCCGGGACATGAAAAACTGTTTTTT
CASSSPGHEKLFF